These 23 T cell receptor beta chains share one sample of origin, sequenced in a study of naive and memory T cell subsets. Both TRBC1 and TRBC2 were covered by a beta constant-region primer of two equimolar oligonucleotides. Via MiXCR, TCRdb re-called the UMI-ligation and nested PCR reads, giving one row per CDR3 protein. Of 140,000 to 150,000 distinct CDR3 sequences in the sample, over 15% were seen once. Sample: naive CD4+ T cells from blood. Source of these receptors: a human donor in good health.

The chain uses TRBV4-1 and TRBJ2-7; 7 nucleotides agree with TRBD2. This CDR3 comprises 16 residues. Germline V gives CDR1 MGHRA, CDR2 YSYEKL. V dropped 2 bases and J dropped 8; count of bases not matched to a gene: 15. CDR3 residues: CASSQPERDRSPQQYF. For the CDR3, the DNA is TGCGCCAGCAGCCAACCAGAGCGGGACCGCTCTCCCCAGCAGTACTTC.

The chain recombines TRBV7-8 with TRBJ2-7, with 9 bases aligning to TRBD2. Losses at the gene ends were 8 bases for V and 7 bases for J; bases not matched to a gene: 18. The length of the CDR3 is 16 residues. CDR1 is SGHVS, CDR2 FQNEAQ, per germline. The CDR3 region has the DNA TGTGCCAGCCCCCCCGGGAATGGAGCGGGAGGAACAGAGCAGTACTTC. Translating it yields CASPPGNGAGGTEQYF.

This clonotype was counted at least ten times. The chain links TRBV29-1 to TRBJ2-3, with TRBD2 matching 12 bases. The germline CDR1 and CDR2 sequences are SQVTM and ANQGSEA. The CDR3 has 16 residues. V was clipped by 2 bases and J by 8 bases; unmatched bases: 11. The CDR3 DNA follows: TGCAGCGTTGAACCTTTGACTAGCGGGAGTCTAGGTACGCAGTATTTT. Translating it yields CSVEPLTSGSLGTQYF.

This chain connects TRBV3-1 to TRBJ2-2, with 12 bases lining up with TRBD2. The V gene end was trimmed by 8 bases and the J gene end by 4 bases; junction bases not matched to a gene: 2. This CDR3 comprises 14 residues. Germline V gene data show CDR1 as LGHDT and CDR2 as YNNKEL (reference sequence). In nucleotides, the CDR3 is TGTGCCAGCCTGACTAGCGGGAGCACCGGGGAGCTGTTTTTT. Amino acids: CASLTSGSTGELFF.

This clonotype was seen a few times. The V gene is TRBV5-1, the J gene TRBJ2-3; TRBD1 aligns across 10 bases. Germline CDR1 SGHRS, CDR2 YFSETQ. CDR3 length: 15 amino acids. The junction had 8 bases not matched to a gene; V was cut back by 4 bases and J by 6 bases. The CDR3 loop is CASSDPRQGADTQYF. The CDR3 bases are TGCGCCAGCAGCGACCCTCGACAGGGGGCCGATACGCAGTATTTT.

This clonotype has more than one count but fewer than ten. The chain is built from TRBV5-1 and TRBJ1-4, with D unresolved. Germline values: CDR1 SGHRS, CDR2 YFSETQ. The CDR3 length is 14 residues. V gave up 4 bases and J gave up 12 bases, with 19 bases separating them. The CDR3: CASSSGEFTSELFF. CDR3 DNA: TGCGCCAGCAGCAGTGGGGAGTTCACATCGGAACTGTTTTTT. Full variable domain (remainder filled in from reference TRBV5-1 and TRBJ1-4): KAGVTQTPRYLIKTRGQQVTLSCSPISGHRSVSWYQQTPGQGLQFLFEYFSETQRNKGNFPGRFSGRQFSNSRSEMNVSTLELGDSALYLCASSSGEFTSELFFGSGTQLSVL.

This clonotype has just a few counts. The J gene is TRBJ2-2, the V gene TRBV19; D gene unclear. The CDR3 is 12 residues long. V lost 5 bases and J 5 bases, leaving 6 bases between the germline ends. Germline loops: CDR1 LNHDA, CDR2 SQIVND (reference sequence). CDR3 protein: CASSLWTGELFF. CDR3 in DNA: TGTGCCAGTAGTCTCTGGACCGGGGAGCTGTTTTTT.

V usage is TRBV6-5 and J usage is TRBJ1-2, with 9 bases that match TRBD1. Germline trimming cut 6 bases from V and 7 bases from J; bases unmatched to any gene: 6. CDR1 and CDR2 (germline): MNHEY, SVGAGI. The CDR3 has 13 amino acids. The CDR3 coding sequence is TGTGCCAGCAGACCACAGGGGGCTAGTGGCTACACCTTC. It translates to CASRPQGASGYTF.

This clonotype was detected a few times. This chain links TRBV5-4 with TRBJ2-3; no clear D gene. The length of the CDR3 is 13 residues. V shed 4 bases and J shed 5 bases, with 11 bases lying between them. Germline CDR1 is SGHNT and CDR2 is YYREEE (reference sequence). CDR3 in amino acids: CASSVAFGDTQYF. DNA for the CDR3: TGTGCCAGCAGCGTGGCTTTTGGAGATACGCAGTATTTT. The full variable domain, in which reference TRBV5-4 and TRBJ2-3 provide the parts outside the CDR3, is ETGVTQSPTHLIKTRGQQVTLRCSSQSGHNTVSWYQQALGQGPQFIFQYYREEENGRGNFPPRFSGLQFPNYSSELNVNALELDDSALYLCASSVAFGDTQYFGPGTRLTVL.

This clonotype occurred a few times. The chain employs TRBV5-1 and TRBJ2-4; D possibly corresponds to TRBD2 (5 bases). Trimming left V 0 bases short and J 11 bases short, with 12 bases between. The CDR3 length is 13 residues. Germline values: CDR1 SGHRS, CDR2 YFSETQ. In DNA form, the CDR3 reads TGCGCCAGCAGCTTGGCGGGGATTAGTGTTCAGTACTTC. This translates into CASSLAGISVQYF.

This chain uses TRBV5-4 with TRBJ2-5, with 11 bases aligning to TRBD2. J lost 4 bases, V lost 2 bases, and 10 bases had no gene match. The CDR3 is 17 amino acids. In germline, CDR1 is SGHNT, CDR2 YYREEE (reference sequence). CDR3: CASSLLAGAVNGETQYF. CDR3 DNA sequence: TGTGCCAGCAGCTTACTAGCGGGAGCCGTCAATGGAGAGACCCAGTACTTC.

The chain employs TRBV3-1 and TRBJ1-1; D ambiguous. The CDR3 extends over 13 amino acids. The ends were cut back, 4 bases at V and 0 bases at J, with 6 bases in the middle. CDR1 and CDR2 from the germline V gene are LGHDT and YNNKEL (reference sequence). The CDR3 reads CASSPDLNTEAFF. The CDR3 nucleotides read TGTGCCAGCAGCCCGGACCTGAACACTGAAGCTTTCTTT.

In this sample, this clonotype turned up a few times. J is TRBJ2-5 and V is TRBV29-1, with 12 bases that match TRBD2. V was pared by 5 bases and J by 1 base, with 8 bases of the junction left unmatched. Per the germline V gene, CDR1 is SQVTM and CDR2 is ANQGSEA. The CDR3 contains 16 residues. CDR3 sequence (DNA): TGCAGCGTTCGATCAGGACTAGCGGGACCCCAAGAGACCCAGTACTTC. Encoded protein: CSVRSGLAGPQETQYF.

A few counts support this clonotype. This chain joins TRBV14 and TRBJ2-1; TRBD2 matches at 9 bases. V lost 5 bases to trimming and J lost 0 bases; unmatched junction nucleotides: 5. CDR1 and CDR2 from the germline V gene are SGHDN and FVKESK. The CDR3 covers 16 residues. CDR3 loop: CASSALAGLSYNEQFF. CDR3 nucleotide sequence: TGTGCCAGCAGCGCTCTAGCGGGACTCTCCTACAATGAGCAGTTCTTC.

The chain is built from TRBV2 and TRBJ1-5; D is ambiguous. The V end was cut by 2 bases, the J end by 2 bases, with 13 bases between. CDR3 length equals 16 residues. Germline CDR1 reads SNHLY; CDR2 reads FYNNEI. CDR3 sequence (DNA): TGTGCCAGCAGTGAAAGAGGGTTTGACGGCAATCAGCCCCAGCATTTT. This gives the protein CASSERGFDGNQPQHF.

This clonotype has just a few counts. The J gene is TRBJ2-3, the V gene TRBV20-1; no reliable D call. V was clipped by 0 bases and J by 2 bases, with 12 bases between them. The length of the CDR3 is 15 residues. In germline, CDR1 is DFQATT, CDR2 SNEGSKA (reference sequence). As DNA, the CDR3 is TGCAGTGCTAGAGAGGACCGGCAACACACAGATACGCAGTATTTT. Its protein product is CSAREDRQHTDTQYF.

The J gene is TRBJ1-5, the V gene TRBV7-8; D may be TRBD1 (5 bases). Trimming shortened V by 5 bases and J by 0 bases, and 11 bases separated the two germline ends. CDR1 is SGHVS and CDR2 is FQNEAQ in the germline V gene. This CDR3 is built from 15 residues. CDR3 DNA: TGTGCCAGCAGCCTGTTTGGGGGTAGCAATCAGCCCCAGCATTTT. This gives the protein CASSLFGGSNQPQHF.

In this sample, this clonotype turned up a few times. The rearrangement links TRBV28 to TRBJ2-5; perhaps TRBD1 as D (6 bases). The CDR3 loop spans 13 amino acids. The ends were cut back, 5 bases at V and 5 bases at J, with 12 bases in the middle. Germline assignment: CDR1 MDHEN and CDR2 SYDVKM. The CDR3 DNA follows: TGTGCCAGCAGTCCGGACAGATATGAGACCCAGTACTTC. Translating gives CASSPDRYETQYF.

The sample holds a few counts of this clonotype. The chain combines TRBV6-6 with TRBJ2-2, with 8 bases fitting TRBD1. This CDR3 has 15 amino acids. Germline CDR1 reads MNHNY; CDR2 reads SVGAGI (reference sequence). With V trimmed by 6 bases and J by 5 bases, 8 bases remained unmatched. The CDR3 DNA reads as TGTGCCAGCAGGGATGACAGGGGTGGGACCGGGGAGCTGTTTTTT. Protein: CASRDDRGGTGELFF.

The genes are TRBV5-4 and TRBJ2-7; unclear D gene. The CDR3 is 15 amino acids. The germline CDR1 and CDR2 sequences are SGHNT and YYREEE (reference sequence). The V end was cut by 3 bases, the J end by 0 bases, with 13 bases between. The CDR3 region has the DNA TGTGCCAGCAGCTCCCAGCTGGCGGCCTCCTACGAGCAGTACTTC. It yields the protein CASSSQLAASYEQYF.

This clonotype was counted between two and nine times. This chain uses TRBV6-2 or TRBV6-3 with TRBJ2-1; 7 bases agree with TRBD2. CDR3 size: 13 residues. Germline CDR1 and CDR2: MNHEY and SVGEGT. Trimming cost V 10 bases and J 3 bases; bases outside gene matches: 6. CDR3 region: CATLAARYNEQFF. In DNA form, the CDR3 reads TGTGCCACCCTAGCGGCCCGCTACAATGAGCAGTTCTTC.

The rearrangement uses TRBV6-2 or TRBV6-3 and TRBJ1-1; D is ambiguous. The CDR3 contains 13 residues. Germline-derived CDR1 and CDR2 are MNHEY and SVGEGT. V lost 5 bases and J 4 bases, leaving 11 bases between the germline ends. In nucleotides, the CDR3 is TGTGCCAGCAGTAGGGAGGGCGGCACTGAAGCTTTCTTT. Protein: CASSREGGTEAFF.

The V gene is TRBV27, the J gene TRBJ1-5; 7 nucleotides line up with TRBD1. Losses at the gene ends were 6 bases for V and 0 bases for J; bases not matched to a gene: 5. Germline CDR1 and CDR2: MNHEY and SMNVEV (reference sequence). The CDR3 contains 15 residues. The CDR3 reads CASRRTGYSNQPQHF. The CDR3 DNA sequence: TGTGCCAGCAGGAGGACAGGATATAGCAATCAGCCCCAGCATTTT.